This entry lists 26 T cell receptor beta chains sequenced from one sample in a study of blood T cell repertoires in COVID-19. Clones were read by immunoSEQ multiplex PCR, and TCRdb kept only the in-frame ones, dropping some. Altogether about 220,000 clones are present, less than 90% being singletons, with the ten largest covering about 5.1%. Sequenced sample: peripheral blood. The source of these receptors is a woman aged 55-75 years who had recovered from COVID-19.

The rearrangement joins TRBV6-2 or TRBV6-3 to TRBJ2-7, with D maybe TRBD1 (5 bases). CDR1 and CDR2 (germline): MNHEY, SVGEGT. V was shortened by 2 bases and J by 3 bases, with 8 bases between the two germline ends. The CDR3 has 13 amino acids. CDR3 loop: CASSYVRDYEQYF. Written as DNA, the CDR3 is TGTGCCAGCAGTTACGTCAGGGACTACGAGCAGTACTTC.

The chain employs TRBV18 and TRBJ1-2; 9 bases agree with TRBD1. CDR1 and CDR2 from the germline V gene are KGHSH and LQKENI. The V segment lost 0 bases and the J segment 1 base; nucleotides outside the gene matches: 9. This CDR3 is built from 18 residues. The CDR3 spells CASSPPAGQGIFNYGYTF. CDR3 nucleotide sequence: TGTGCCAGCTCACCACCGGCTGGACAGGGGATATTTAACTATGGCTACACCTTC. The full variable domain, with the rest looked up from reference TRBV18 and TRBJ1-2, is NAGVMQNPRHLVRRRGQEARLRCSPMKGHSHVYWYRQLPEEGLKFMVYLQKENIIDESGMPKERFSAEFPKEGPSILRIQQVVRGDSAAYFCASSPPAGQGIFNYGYTFGSGTRLTVV.

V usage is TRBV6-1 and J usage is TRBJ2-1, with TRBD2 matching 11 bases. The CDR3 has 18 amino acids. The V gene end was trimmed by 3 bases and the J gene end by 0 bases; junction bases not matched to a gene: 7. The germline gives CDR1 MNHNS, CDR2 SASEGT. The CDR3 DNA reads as TGTGCCAGCAGTGATCCCTATAGCGGGGGGGCCTCCTACAATGAGCAGTTCTTC. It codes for CASSDPYSGGASYNEQFF.

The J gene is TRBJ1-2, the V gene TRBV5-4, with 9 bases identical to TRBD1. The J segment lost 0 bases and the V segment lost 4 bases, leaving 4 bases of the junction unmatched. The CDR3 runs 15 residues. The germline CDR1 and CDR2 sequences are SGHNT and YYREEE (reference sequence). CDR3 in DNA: TGTGCCAGCAGCCTTCGGACAGGGGCTAACTATGGCTACACCTTC. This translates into CASSLRTGANYGYTF.

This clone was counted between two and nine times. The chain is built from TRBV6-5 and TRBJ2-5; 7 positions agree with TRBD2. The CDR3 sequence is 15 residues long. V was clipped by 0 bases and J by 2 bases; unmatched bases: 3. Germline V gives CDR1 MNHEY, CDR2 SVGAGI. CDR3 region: CASSYSPSGQETQYF. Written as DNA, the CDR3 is TGTGCCAGCAGTTACTCGCCTAGCGGACAAGAGACCCAGTACTTC.

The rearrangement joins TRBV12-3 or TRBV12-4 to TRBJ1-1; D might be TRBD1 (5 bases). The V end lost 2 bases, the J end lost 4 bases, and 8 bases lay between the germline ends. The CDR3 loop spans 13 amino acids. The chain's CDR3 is CASSLSRATEAFF. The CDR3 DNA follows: TGTGCCAGCAGTTTATCCAGGGCCACTGAAGCTTTCTTT.

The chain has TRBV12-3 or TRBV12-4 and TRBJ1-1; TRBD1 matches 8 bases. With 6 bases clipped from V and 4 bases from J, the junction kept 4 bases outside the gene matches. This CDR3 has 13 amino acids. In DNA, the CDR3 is TGTGCCAGCAGACGCGGACAGGGCACTGAAGCTTTCTTT. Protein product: CASRRGQGTEAFF.

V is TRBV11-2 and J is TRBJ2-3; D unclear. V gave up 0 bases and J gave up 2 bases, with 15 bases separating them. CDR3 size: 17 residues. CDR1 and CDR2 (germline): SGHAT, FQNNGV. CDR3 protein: CASSLDHGTLPTDTQYF. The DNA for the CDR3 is TGTGCCAGCAGCTTAGATCACGGTACTTTACCCACAGATACGCAGTATTTT.

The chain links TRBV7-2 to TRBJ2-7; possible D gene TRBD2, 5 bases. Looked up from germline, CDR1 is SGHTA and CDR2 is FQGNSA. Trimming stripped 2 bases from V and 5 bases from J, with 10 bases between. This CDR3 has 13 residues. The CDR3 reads CASSLRSGNEQYF. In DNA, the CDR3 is TGTGCCAGCAGCTTAAGGTCGGGGAACGAGCAGTACTTC.

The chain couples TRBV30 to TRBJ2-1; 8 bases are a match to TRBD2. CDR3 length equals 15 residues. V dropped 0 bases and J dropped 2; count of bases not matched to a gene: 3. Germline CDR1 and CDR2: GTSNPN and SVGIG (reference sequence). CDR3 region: CAWSVPGGPYNEQFF. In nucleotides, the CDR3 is TGTGCCTGGAGTGTTCCGGGGGGGCCCTACAATGAGCAGTTCTTC. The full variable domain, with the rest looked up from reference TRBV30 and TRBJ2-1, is SQTIHQWPATLVQPVGSPLSLECTVEGTSNPNLYWYRQAAGRGLQLLFYSVGIGQISSEVPQNLSASRPQDRQFILSSKKLLLSDSGFYLCAWSVPGGPYNEQFFGPGTRLTVL.

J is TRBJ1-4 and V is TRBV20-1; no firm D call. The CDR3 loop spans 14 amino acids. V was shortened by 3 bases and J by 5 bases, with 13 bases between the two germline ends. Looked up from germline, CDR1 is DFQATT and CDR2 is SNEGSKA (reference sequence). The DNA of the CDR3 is TGCAGTGCTAGTTCCCGGGGTTGGAATGAAAAACTGTTTTTT. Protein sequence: CSASSRGWNEKLFF.

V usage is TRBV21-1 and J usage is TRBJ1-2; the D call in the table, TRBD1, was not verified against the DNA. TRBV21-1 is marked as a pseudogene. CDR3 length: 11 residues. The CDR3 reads CASTVSYGYTF. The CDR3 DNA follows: TGTGCCAGTACAGTCTCCTATGGCTACACCTTC.

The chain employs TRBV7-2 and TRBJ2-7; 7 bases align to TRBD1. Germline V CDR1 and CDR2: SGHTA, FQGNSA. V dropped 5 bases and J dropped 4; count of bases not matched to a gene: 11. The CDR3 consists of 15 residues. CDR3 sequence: CASSPYSGTAYEQYF. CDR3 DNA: TGTGCCAGCAGCCCCTACTCCGGGACAGCTTACGAGCAGTACTTC.

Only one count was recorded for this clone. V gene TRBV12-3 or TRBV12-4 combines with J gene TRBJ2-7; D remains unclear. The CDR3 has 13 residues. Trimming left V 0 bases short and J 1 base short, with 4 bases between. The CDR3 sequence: CASSLASSYEQYF. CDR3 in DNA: TGTGCCAGCAGTTTAGCATCGTCCTACGAGCAGTACTTC.

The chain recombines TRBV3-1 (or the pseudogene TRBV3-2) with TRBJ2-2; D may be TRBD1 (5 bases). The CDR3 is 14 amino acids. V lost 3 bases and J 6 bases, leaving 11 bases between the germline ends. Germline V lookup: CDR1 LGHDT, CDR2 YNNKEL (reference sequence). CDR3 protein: CASSHQGDPGELFF. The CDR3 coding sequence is TGTGCCAGCAGCCACCAAGGGGATCCCGGGGAGCTGTTTTTT.

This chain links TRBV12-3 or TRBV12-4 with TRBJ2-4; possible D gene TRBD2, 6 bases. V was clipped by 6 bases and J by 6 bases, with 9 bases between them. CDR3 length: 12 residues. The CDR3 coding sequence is TGTGCCAGCAGCCCCGGGGGAAACATTCAGTACTTC. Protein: CASSPGGNIQYF.

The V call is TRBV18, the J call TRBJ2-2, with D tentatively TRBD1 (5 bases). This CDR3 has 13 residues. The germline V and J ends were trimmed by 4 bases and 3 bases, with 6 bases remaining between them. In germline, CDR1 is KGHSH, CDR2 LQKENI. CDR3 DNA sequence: TGTGCCAGCTCACTCAGGGACACCGGGGAGCTGTTTTTT. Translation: CASSLRDTGELFF.

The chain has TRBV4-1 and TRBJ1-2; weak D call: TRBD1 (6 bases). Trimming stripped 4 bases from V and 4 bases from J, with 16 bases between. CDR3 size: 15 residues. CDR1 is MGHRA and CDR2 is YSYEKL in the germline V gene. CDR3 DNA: TGCGCCAGCAGCCTACAAGGGGGGGGCAGCTATGGCTACACCTTC. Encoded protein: CASSLQGGGSYGYTF.

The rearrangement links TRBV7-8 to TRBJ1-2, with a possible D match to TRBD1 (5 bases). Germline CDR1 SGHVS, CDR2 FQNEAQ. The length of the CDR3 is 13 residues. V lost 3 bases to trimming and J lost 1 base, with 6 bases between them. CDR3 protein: CASSFGGNYGYTF. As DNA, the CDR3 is TGTGCCAGCAGCTTCGGGGGTAACTATGGCTACACCTTC.

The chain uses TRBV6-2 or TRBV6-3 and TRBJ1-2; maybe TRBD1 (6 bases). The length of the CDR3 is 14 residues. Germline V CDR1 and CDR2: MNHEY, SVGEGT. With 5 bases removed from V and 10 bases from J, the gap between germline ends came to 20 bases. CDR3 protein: CASSQQGIVWDYTF. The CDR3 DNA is TGTGCCAGCAGTCAACAGGGTATTGTTTGGGACTACACCTTC.

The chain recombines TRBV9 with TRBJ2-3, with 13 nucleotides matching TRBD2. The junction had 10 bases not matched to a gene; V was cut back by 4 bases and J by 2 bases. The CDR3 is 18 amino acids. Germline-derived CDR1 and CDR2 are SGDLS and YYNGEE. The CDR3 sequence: CASSPQTSGGSHTDTQYF. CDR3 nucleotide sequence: TGTGCCAGCAGCCCCCAGACTAGCGGGGGGTCTCACACAGATACGCAGTATTTT.

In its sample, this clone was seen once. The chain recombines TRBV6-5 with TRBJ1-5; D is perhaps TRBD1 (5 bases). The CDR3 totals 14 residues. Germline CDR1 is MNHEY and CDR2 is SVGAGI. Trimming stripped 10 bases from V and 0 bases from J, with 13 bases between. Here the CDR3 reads CATLKTDSNQPQHF. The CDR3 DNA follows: TGTGCCACCTTAAAGACAGATAGCAATCAGCCCCAGCATTTT.

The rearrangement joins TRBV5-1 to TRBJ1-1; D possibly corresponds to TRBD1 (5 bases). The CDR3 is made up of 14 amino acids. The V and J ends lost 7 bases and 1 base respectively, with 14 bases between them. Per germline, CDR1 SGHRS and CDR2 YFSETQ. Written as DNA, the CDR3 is TGCGCCAGCGCAAATGACAGACCGAACACTGAAGCTTTCTTT. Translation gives CASANDRPNTEAFF.

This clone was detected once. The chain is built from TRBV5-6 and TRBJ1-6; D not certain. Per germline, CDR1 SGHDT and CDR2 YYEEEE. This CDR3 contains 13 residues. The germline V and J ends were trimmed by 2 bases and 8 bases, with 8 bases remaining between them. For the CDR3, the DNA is TGTGCCAGCAGCTTCCGGGGAGATTCACCCCTCCACTTT. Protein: CASSFRGDSPLHF.

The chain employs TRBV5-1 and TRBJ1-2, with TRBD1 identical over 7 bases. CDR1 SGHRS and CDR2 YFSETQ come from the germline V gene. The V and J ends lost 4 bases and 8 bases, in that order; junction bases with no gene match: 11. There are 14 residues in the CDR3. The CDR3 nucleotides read TGCGCCAGCAGCCTAACCAGGGGGTTAGGAGGCTACACCTTC. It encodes CASSLTRGLGGYTF.

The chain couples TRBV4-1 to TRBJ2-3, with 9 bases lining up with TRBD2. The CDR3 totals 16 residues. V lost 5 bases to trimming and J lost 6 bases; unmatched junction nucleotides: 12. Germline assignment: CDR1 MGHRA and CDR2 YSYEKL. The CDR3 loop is CASSSRVAGVGDTQYF. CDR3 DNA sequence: TGCGCCAGCAGCTCGAGGGTAGCGGGGGTCGGGGATACGCAGTATTTT.